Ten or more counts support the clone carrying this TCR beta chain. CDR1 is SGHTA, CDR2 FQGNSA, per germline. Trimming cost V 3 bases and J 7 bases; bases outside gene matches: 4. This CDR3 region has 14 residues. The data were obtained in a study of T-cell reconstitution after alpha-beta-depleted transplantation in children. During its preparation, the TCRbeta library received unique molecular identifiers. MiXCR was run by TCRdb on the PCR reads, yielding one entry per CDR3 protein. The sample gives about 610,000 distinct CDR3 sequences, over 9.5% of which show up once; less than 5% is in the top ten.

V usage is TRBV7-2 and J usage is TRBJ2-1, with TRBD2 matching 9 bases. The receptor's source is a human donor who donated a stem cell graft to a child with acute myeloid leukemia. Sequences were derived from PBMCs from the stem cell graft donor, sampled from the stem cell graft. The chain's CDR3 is CASSLREGRNEQFF. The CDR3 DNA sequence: TGTGCCAGCAGCTTGCGGGAGGGCCGGAATGAGCAGTTCTTC.